These T cell receptor beta chains were read from a single sample in a study of PD-1 blockade in classical Hodgkin lymphoma. Assay used: immunoSEQ multiplex PCR; TCRdb lists only in-frame clones, some missing. The sample holds about 7,800 clones; 75% to 80% are singletons and the top ten take approximately 37%. Sequenced here: CD8+ T cells from blood, sampled before the fourth cycle of nivolumab. The receptors come from a human donor with classical Hodgkin lymphoma. Both conserved end residues are part of each CDR3. Each record gives: clone size, V gene, D gene, J gene, CDR3 protein, CDR3 DNA. The D gene is left open where the match is weak. Clone size, where shown, is once, few, many, or a class for clones that have expanded.

-,TRBV7-2,-,TRBJ2-3,CASSLGLLTDTQYF,TGTGCCAGCAGCTTAGGACTGCTCACAGATACGCAGTATTTT
-,TRBV6-5,-,TRBJ1-1,CASRGWGTEAFF,TGTGCCAGCAGAGGGTGGGGCACTGAAGCTTTCTTT
-,TRBV9,TRBD1,TRBJ2-4,CASSHQDRLNIQYF,TGTGCCAGCAGCCACCAGGACAGGTTAAACATTCAGTACTTC
-,TRBV6-5,TRBD1,TRBJ2-7,CASSYSGTGGEKYF,TGTGCCAGCAGTTACTCGGGGACAGGGGGCGAGAAGTACTTC
once,TRBV6-5,-,TRBJ2-2,CASSYSTGYTGELFF,TGTGCCAGCAGTTACTCGACGGGGTACACCGGGGAGCTGTTTTTT
-,TRBV29-1,TRBD1,TRBJ2-2,CSAETGVYTGELFF,TGCAGCGCCGAAACAGGGGTTTACACCGGGGAGCTGTTTTTT
-,TRBV6-5,-,TRBJ2-1,CASSYGLGNEQFF,TGTGCCAGCAGTTACGGGCTAGGGAATGAGCAGTTCTTC
-,TRBV27,TRBD1,TRBJ1-4,CASSPGTVPNEKLFF,TGTGCCAGCAGTCCTGGGACAGTGCCAAATGAAAAACTGTTTTTT
-,TRBV4-1,TRBD1,TRBJ1-2,CASSSTGVYGYTF,TGCGCCAGCAGCTCAACAGGGGTCTATGGCTACACCTTC
-,TRBV29-1,TRBD2,TRBJ2-3,CSVDPTSGRTDTQYF,TGCAGCGTTGACCCCACTAGCGGGAGAACAGATACGCAGTATTTT
-,TRBV6-7,TRBD1,TRBJ1-2,CASNWDRGLYGYTF,TGTGCCAGCAATTGGGACAGGGGGCTGTATGGCTACACCTTC
once,TRBV5-1,-,TRBJ1-1,CASSVDKRTEAFF,TGCGCCAGCAGCGTTGACAAGCGTACTGAAGCTTTCTTT
-,TRBV10-3,TRBD2,TRBJ2-1,CATLGLAETYNEQFF,TGTGCCACCTTGGGACTAGCGGAGACCTACAATGAGCAGTTCTTC
-,TRBV7-3,TRBD2,TRBJ2-1,CASSSGLAGGSGYNEQFF,TGTGCCAGCAGCTCAGGACTAGCGGGAGGGTCGGGCTACAATGAGCAGTTCTTC
-,TRBV4-1,-,TRBJ1-1,CASSQGQQAFF,TGCGCCAGCAGCCAAGGACAGCAAGCTTTCTTT
few,TRBV9,TRBD1,TRBJ1-2,CASSVVGTGYGYTF,TGTGCCAGCAGCGTAGTCGGGACAGGGTACGGCTACACCTTC
once,TRBV27,-,TRBJ1-5,CASSLSSYSNQPQHF,TGTGCCAGCAGTTTATCCTCGTATAGCAATCAGCCCCAGCATTTT
-,TRBV28,TRBD2,TRBJ2-3,CASSPPPRTSRGTDTQYF,TGTGCCAGCAGTCCCCCCCCTCGGACTAGTCGTGGCACAGATACGCAGTATTTT
-,TRBV2,-,TRBJ2-1,CASSVQRTRFF,TGTGCCAGCAGTGTACAGAGAACTAGGTTCTTC
-,TRBV6-5,-,TRBJ1-5,CASSYEEGSQPQHF,TGTGCCAGCAGTTACGAAGAGGGGAGTCAGCCCCAGCATTTT
-,TRBV27,-,TRBJ2-7,CASSLSGTPPYEQYF,TGTGCCAGCAGTTTATCCGGGACTCCACCCTACGAGCAGTACTTC
medium-sized,TRBV6-5,TRBD1,TRBJ2-1,CASGGTGPYNEQFF,TGTGCCAGCGGGGGGACAGGGCCTTACAATGAGCAGTTCTTC
-,TRBV7-9,-,TRBJ2-7,CASSFSNEQYF,TGTGCCAGCAGCTTCTCCAACGAGCAGTACTTC
-,TRBV7-3,-,TRBJ1-4,CASSFAYNATNEKLFF,TGTGCCAGCAGCTTTGCCTACAATGCGACTAATGAAAAACTGTTTTTT
once,TRBV6-5,-,TRBJ2-7,CASSYFGPTNEQYF,TGTGCCAGCAGTTACTTTGGGCCCACTAACGAGCAGTACTTC
-,TRBV6-5,-,TRBJ2-3,CATRVGGGGTDTQYF,TGTGCCACCCGAGTGGGGGGGGGCGGGACAGATACGCAGTATTTT
-,TRBV9,TRBD2,TRBJ2-7,CASSPLEGGRPYEQYF,TGTGCCAGCAGCCCCCTGGAGGGCGGGAGGCCCTACGAGCAGTACTTC
-,TRBV4-1,-,TRBJ2-3,CASSQDLATGSTDTQYF,TGCGCCAGCAGCCAAGATCTTGCTACCGGTAGCACAGATACGCAGTATTTT
-,TRBV18,TRBD1,TRBJ1-5,CASSPTTGGNQPQHF,TGTGCCAGCTCACCTACGACAGGGGGCAATCAGCCCCAGCATTTT
-,TRBV10-3,-,TRBJ1-2,CAIMGQGDNFYGYTF,TGTGCCATCATGGGGCAGGGAGATAACTTCTATGGCTACACCTTC
few,TRBV10-3,-,TRBJ1-5,CAISERRGRQPQHF,TGTGCCATCAGTGAGAGAAGGGGCCGTCAGCCCCAGCATTTT